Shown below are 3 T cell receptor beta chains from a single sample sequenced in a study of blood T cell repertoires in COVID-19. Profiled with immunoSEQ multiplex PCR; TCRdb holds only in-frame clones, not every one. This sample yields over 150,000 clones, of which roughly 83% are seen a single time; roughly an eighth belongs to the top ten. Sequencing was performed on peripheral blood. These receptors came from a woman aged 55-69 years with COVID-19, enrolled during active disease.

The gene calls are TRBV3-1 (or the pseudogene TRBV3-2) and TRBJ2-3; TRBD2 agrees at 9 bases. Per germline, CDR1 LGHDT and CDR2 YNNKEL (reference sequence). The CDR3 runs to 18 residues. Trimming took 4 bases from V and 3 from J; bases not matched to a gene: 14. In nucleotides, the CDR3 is TGTGCCAGCAGCCCTCCCCTCGGGGTAGCGGGAGAAACAGATACGCAGTATTTT. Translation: CASSPPLGVAGETDTQYF.

The CDR3 sequence: CASSPLPGAGNTIYF. The CDR3 DNA reads TGTGCCAGCAGCCCCCTCCCCGGTGCTGGAAACACCATATATTTT. This chain joins TRBV7-3 and TRBJ1-3; no definite D call. The V gene lost 5 bases and the J gene lost 2 bases, with 13 bases spanning the gap. Germline CDR1 and CDR2: SGHTA and FQGTGA. There are 15 residues in the CDR3.

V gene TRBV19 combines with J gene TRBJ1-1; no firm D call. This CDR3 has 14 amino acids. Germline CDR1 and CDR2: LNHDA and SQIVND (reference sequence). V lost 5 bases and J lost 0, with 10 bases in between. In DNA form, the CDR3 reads TGTGCCAGTAGTGTGGTAGACTTGAACACTGAAGCTTTCTTT. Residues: CASSVVDLNTEAFF.